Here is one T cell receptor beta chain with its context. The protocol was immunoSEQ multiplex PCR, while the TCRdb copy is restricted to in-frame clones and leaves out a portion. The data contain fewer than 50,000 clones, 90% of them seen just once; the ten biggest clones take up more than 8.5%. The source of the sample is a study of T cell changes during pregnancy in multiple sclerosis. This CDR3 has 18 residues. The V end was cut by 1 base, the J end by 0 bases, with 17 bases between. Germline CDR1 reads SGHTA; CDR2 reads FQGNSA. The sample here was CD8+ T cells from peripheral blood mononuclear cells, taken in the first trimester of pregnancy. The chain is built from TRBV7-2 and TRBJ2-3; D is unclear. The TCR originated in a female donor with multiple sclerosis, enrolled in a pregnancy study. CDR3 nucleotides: TGTGCCAGCAGCTTAGGGGTCTGGGCGATTACTAGCACAGATACGCAGTATTTT. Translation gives CASSLGVWAITSTDTQYF.